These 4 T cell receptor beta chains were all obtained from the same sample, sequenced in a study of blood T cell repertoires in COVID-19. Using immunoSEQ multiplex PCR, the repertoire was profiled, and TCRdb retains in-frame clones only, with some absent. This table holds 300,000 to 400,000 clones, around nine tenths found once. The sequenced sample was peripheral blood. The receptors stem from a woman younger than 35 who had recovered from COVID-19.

CDR3 in amino acids: CASSFGGKGIQYF. CDR3 DNA sequence: TGTGCCAGCAGCTTTGGAGGGAAGGGCATTCAGTACTTC. V gene TRBV11-3 combines with J gene TRBJ2-4; D possibly corresponds to TRBD2 (6 bases). Germline V gene data show CDR1 as SGHNT and CDR2 as YENEEA. Trimming left V 3 bases short and J 9 bases short, with 12 bases between. The CDR3 is made up of 13 amino acids.

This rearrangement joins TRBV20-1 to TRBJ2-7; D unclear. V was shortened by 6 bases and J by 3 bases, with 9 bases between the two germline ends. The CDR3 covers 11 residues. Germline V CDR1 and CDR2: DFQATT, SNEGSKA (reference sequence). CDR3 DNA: TGCAGTGCGGGTAGAGGCTACGAGCAGTACGTC. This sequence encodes CSAGRGYEQYV.

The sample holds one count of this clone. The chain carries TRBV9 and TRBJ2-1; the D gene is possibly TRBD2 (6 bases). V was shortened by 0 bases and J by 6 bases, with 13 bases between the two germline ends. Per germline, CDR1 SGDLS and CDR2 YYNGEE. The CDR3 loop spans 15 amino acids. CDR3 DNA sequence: TGTGCCAGCAGCGTAGACGGACTAACAACCAATGAGCAGTTCTTC. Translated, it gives CASSVDGLTTNEQFF. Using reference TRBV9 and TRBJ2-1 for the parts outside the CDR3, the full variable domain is DSGVTQTPKHLITATGQRVTLRCSPRSGDLSVYWYQQSLDQGLQFLIQYYNGEERAKGNILERFSAQQFPDLHSELNLSSLELGDSALYFCASSVDGLTTNEQFFGPGTRLTVL.

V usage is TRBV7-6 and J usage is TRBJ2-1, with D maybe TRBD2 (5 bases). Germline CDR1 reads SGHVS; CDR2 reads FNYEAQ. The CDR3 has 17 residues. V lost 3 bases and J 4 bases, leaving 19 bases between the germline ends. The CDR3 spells CASSLVSAGVGYNEQFF. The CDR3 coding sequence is TGTGCCAGCAGCTTGGTATCGGCGGGTGTGGGGTACAATGAGCAGTTCTTC.